This T cell receptor beta chain was identified in a study of blood T cells in healthy people across ages. It was with a sample-barcoded 5' primer and a J-beta primer mix that a second PCR of roughly 6 to 12 cycles was run. TCRdb ran MiXCR on the 5' RACE reads and lists one entry per CDR3 protein. Of about 1 million distinct CDR3 sequences in the sample, 45% were seen once. PBMCs were isolated at a quantity of at least 7 million per sample. Germline V gene data show CDR1 as SNHLY and CDR2 as FYNNEI. The CDR3 has 15 amino acids. This sequence joins TRBV2 and TRBJ2-5; D may be TRBD1 (6 bases). Near its end, the DNA agrees better with TRBJ2-7, so the J call may be wrong. Sequenced: blood. The sequence came from a woman aged 55 to 70 in good health. CDR3 protein: CASSERDQGTSEQYF. The CDR3 coding sequence is TGTGCCAGCAGTGAAAGGGACCAGGGGACGAGCGAGCAGTACTTC.